This entry lists 11 T cell receptor beta chains sequenced from one sample in a study of blood T cell repertoires in COVID-19. The repertoire was sequenced with immunoSEQ multiplex PCR; TCRdb's copy has only in-frame clones and lacks some. The sample records some 400,000 clones, approximately 91% being singletons. Sequenced: PBMCs or T cells enriched from blood (not recorded which). These receptors all come from a woman aged 40 to 55 who had been exposed to COVID-19.

The chain uses TRBV2 and TRBJ1-4; 7 bases are shared with TRBD1. V lost 5 bases to trimming and J lost 7 bases; unmatched junction nucleotides: 10. The germline CDR1 and CDR2 sequences are SNHLY and FYNNEI. The CDR3 is 15 residues long. CDR3 loop: CASSRQGTGGEKLFF. For the CDR3, the DNA is TGTGCCAGCAGTCGACAGGGCACCGGGGGTGAAAAACTGTTTTTT.

This chain uses TRBV24-1 with TRBJ1-5; 9 bases map to TRBD1. The CDR3 totals 14 residues. With V trimmed by 6 bases and J by 6 bases, 5 bases remained unmatched. The germline gives CDR1 KGHDR, CDR2 SFDVKD. For the CDR3, the DNA is TGTGCCACCAGTACCACAGGGGGCAGTCAGCCCCAGCATTTT. Translating gives CATSTTGGSQPQHF.

In its sample, this clone was seen once. The J gene is TRBJ1-1, the V gene TRBV2, with no clear D. The CDR3 has 15 amino acids. Trimming left V 10 bases short and J 5 bases short, with 23 bases between. Germline lookup yields CDR1 SNHLY and CDR2 FYNNEI. CDR3 nucleotides: TGTGCCATCACAACCCCGAGCGGGGTCGGGACTGAAGCTTTCTTT. Encoded protein: CAITTPSGVGTEAFF.

V and J are TRBV28 and TRBJ1-3; D unclear. V was cut by 4 bases and J by 13 bases, with 14 bases left in between. Germline CDR1 MDHEN, CDR2 SYDVKM. This CDR3 region has 12 residues. The CDR3 is CASSSTRLRIYF. The CDR3 DNA sequence: TGTGCCAGCAGTTCCACCCGTTTGCGGATATATTTT.

The J gene is TRBJ1-5, the V gene TRBV19; 9 positions match TRBD1. Germline assignment: CDR1 LNHDA and CDR2 SQIVND (reference sequence). V trimming: 5 bases; J trimming: 4 bases; junction bases outside the gene matches: 6. The CDR3 is made up of 15 amino acids. This chain's CDR3 is CASSPGTGWNQPQHF. In DNA, the CDR3 is TGTGCCAGTAGTCCCGGGACAGGGTGGAATCAGCCCCAGCATTTT.

The J gene is TRBJ1-6, the V gene TRBV5-1, with TRBD1 matching 8 bases. This CDR3 contains 16 residues. Germline V gene lookup returns CDR1 SGHRS and CDR2 YFSETQ. V was clipped by 4 bases and J by 5 bases; unmatched bases: 8. Here the CDR3 DNA reads TGCGCCAGCAGCCTAACAGGACAGGGCAATAATTCACCCCTCCACTTT. Its protein product is CASSLTGQGNNSPLHF.

The V and J genes are TRBV9 and TRBJ1-1; the D gene is possibly TRBD1 (6 bases). The CDR3 consists of 15 residues. The ends were cut back, 4 bases at V and 7 bases at J, with 20 bases in the middle. Germline lookup yields CDR1 SGDLS and CDR2 YYNGEE. The CDR3 DNA is TGTGCCAGCAGCTTGGGGGCCGGGCCGAGCAATGAAGCTTTCTTT. Translation: CASSLGAGPSNEAFF.

The chain joins TRBV19 to TRBJ1-1; D perhaps matches TRBD1 (5 bases). Germline assignment: CDR1 LNHDA and CDR2 SQIVND (reference sequence). Trimming pared 3 bases from V and 1 base from J, leaving 9 bases between. The CDR3 covers 14 residues. Here the CDR3 reads CASSMETGNTEAFF. CDR3 coding DNA: TGTGCCAGTAGTATGGAAACAGGGAACACTGAAGCTTTCTTT. Full variable domain (missing parts from reference TRBV19 and TRBJ1-1): DGGITQSPKYLFRKEGQNVTLSCEQNLNHDAMYWYRQDPGQGLRLIYYSQIVNDFQKGDIAEGYSVSREKKESFPLTVTSAQKNPTAFYLCASSMETGNTEAFFGQGTRLTVV.

The chain couples TRBV3-1 (or the pseudogene TRBV3-2) to TRBJ2-6, with D perhaps TRBD2 (5 bases). The germline V gene has CDR1 LGHDT and CDR2 YNNKEL (reference sequence). The CDR3 is 16 amino acids. Trimming removed 4 bases from V and 1 base from J, with 11 bases in between. The CDR3 is CASSRRGASGANVLTF. CDR3 in DNA: TGTGCCAGCAGCCGCCGGGGAGCATCTGGGGCCAACGTCCTGACTTTC.

The gene calls are TRBV10-1 and TRBJ1-1, with 7 bases identical to TRBD1. The CDR3 covers 14 residues. Germline lookup yields CDR1 WNHNN and CDR2 SYGVQD (reference sequence). After removal of 0 bases from V and 3 bases from J, the junction contained 1 base not matched to a gene. Written as DNA, the CDR3 is TGCGCCAGCAGTGAGTCAACAGGGGACACTGAAGCTTTCTTT. This translates into CASSESTGDTEAFF.

The chain carries TRBV29-1 and TRBJ1-1; tentatively, D is TRBD1 (5 bases). Germline V CDR1 and CDR2: SQVTM, ANQGSEA. V lost 7 bases and J 1 base, leaving 10 bases between the germline ends. This CDR3 region has 12 residues. The CDR3 coding sequence is TGCAGCGCTCCGACAGCGAACACTGAAGCTTTCTTT. The encoded protein is CSAPTANTEAFF.